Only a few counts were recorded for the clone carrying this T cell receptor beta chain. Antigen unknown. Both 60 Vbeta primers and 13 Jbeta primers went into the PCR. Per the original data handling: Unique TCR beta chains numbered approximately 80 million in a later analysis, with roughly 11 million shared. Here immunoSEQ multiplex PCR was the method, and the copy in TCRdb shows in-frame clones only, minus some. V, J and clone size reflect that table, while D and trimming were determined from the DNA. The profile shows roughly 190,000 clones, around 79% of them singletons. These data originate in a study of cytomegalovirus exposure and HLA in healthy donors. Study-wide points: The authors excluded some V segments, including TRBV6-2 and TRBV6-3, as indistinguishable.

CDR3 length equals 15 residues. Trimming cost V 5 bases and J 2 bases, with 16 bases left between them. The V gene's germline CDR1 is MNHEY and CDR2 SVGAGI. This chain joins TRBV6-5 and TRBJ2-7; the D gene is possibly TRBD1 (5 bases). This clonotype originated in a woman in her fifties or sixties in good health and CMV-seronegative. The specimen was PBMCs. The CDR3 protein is CASSRTLDSPYEQYF. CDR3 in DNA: TGTGCCAGCAGTCGAACCCTCGACAGTCCCTACGAGCAGTACTTC.